The present T cell receptor beta chain was sequenced within a study of CD8+CD57+ T cells in acquired aplastic anemia. Study context: Sorted CD4+ and CD8+ cells gave an average of about 3 ug of DNA.

This clonotype was seen once. CDR3 and TCR beta VDJ profiling relied on genomic DNA as the template. From the reads, TCRdb called clonotypes with MiXCR, one entry per CDR3 protein. Of under 350,000 distinct CDR3 sequences in the sample, approximately 60% were seen once. In patients chosen for sequencing, flow cytometry had shown CD8+CD57+ cell expansion. Patients had undergone no therapy by the time their blood was sampled. The germline V gene encodes CDR1 DFQATT and CDR2 SNEGSKA (reference sequence). The CDR3 totals 15 residues. Trimming cost V 3 bases and J 10 bases, with 19 bases left between them. The chain couples TRBV20-1 to TRBJ1-6, with a tentative D call TRBD1 (6 bases). The sample taken for sequencing was sorted CD4+, CD8+, or CD8+CD57+ T cells (not recorded which) from PBMCs. This sequence originates from a human donor with aplastic anemia. The CDR3 DNA sequence: TGCAGTGCTAGTTCGACAGGCCAGGGAGGGTCACCCCTCCACTTT. Encoded protein: CSASSTGQGGSPLHF.